The 27 T cell receptor beta chains below come from one sample, sequenced in a study of T cells in women clearing cervical HPV infection. The table came from immunoSEQ multiplex PCR; TCRdb's copy has only in-frame clones and leaves some out. The sample's table shows roughly 30,000 clones. Input material: blood buffy coat. The receptors were sampled from a woman between 18 and 70 years old with a cervical HPV16 infection that either progressed to CIN3+ or cleared (not recorded which).

Regarding this clone: The sequence runs out 3 residues before the end of the CDR3; the remainder is reconstructed from the germline J gene. This rearrangement joins TRBV7-2 to TRBJ2-4; 10 bases align to TRBD2. The CDR3 is 14 amino acids. V gave up 7 bases and J gave up 5 bases; unmatched junction bases: 5. Germline CDR1 and CDR2: SGHTA and FQGNSA. The covered CDR3 bases are TGTGCCAGCACAGGGACTAGCGCACAAAACATT. It yields the protein CASTGTSAQNI. The whole CDR3 sequence is CASTGTSAQNIQYF.

Of note for this clone: The missing CDR3 end, 3 residues past where the read stops, is filled in from the germline J gene. The chain has TRBV12-3 or TRBV12-4 and TRBJ2-2; 11 nucleotides align to TRBD2. The CDR3 contains 16 residues. V lost 6 bases and J lost 6; bases outside the gene matches: 9. The CDR3 loop is CASRNSGRALPGELFF. The sequenced part of the CDR3 DNA is TGTGCCAGCAGGAATAGCGGGAGGGCGCTCCCCGGGGAG.

Concerning this clone: The read gets to within 3 residues of the CDR3 end, and the germline J gene fills in the rest. The chain carries TRBV7-2 and TRBJ2-1; 9 bases match TRBD2. This CDR3 is 15 amino acids long. Germline CDR1 is SGHTA and CDR2 is FQGNSA. The J segment lost 0 bases and the V segment lost 3 bases, leaving 0 bases of the junction unmatched. The sequenced CDR3 bases are TGTGCCAGCAGCTTTAGCGGGAGCTCCTACAATGAG. This sequence encodes CASSFSGSSYNE. The full CDR3 protein reads CASSFSGSSYNEQFF.

On this clone: The read stops 3 residues short of the end of the CDR3; the missing end is completed from the germline J gene. The V and J genes are TRBV6-2 or TRBV6-3 and TRBJ1-5; D unresolved. The germline V gene encodes CDR1 MNHEY and CDR2 SVGEGT. The V and J ends lost 2 bases and 0 bases respectively, with 14 bases between them. The length of the CDR3 is 17 residues. CDR3 bases read: TGTGCCAGCAGTTACGCCCTGGGCCAGGCTAGCAATCAGCCC. Its protein is CASSYALGQASNQP. In full, the CDR3 is CASSYALGQASNQPQHF.

A word on this clone: The CDR3 end lies 3 residues beyond the end of the read and is filled in from the germline J gene. The genes are TRBV18 and TRBJ2-4; the D gene is possibly TRBD1 (7 bases). CDR1 and CDR2 from the germline V gene are KGHSH and LQKENI. CDR3 length equals 15 residues. The CDR3 loop reads CASSPLVDRRGGQYF. The DNA read from the CDR3 is TGTGCCAGCTCACCCCTCGTGGACAGGAGGGGAGGT.

Details on this clone: The read ends 3 residues before the CDR3 terminus; that terminus is restored from the germline J gene. The V call is TRBV7-8, the J call TRBJ1-2; TRBD1 matches at 8 bases. The CDR3 extends over 16 amino acids. V dropped 5 bases and J dropped 1; count of bases not matched to a gene: 9. The V gene's germline CDR1 is SGHVS and CDR2 FQNEAQ. CDR3 bases read: TGTGCCAGCAGCCAGGGAGACAGGGGCTTTAACTATGGC. Translation gives CASSQGDRGFNYG. The entire CDR3 protein reads CASSQGDRGFNYGYTF.

As to this clone: The read falls 3 residues short of the CDR3 end, and the missing part is taken from the germline J gene. The chain recombines TRBV19 with TRBJ1-1, with 8 positions matching TRBD1. Unmatched junction bases numbered 9, after V lost 6 bases and J lost 0 bases. CDR3 size: 16 residues. Germline V lookup: CDR1 LNHDA, CDR2 SQIVND (reference sequence). Partial CDR3 DNA: TGTGCCAGTAGGACAGGGGCCTTCGGGTTGAACACTGAA. Translation gives CASRTGAFGLNTE. The complete CDR3 sequence is CASRTGAFGLNTEAFF.

As concerns this clone: The CDR3 is cut off 3 residues early in the read; its end comes from the germline J gene. The chain combines TRBV6-2 or TRBV6-3 with TRBJ2-1, with D unresolved. Trimming removed 5 bases from V and 9 bases from J, with 11 bases in between. The CDR3 contains 12 residues. From germline, CDR1 is MNHEY and CDR2 SVGEGT. CDR3 protein: CASSHPGSEQFF. CDR3 bases read: TGTGCCAGCAGTCATCCCGGGTCTGAG.

On this clone itself: The read terminates 3 residues before the CDR3 end, so the remaining end is supplied by the germline J gene. The V call is TRBV2, the J call TRBJ2-3; TRBD2 matches at 12 bases. This CDR3 region has 17 residues. CDR1 and CDR2 from the germline V gene are SNHLY and FYNNEI. V shed 2 bases, J shed 2 bases, and the junction held 5 bases outside the gene matches. Incomplete CDR3 DNA: TGTGCCAGCAGTGAATGGCCTAGCGGGAGGGACACAGATACG. Amino acids: CASSEWPSGRDTDT. The CDR3 in full is CASSEWPSGRDTDTQYF.

Note on this clone: The read terminates 3 residues ahead of where the CDR3 ends, so the germline J gene completes it. This sequence joins TRBV6-2 or TRBV6-3 and TRBJ2-2, with TRBD1 matching 7 bases. The germline CDR1 and CDR2 sequences are MNHEY and SVGEGT. Trimming removed 5 bases from V and 5 bases from J; junction bases left unmatched: 11. The CDR3 contains 16 residues. This CDR3 reads CASSDGRQGRTGELFF. Partial CDR3 DNA: TGTGCCAGCAGTGATGGTAGACAGGGAAGGACCGGGGAG.

As regards this clone: The CDR3 end lies 3 residues beyond the end of the read and is filled in from the germline J gene. V usage is TRBV5-1 and J usage is TRBJ2-3, with D perhaps matching TRBD1 (6 bases). Germline V CDR1 and CDR2: SGHRS, YFSETQ. Trimming took off 2 bases at V and 2 bases at J, with 12 bases between the two ends. This CDR3 contains 15 residues. The CDR3 DNA, read in part, is TGCGCCAGCAGCTTCAGGGGTTGGGTCACAGATACG. It specifies CASSFRGWVTDT. The CDR3, in full, reads CASSFRGWVTDTQYF.

A note on this clone: The CDR3 end falls 3 residues outside the read, so it is completed with the germline J gene. This chain uses TRBV5-1 with TRBJ2-2; 11 positions match TRBD2. This CDR3 is built from 16 residues. CDR1 and CDR2 from the germline V gene are SGHRS and YFSETQ. The ends lost 4 bases at V and 1 base at J; junction bases unmatched: 3. The sequenced CDR3 bases are TGCGCCAGCAGCCGAACTAGCGGGGGGAACACCGGGGAG. Encoded protein: CASSRTSGGNTGE. From start to end, the CDR3 is CASSRTSGGNTGELFF.

Points on this clone: The read terminates 3 residues before the CDR3 end, so the remaining end is supplied by the germline J gene. The chain joins TRBV7-9 to TRBJ1-5; 7 nucleotides align to TRBD1. This CDR3 region has 15 residues. CDR1 SEHNR and CDR2 FQNEAQ come from the germline V gene (reference sequence). V gave up 1 base and J gave up 5 bases; unmatched junction bases: 5. The CDR3 DNA, read in part, is TGTGCCAGCAGCTTAGGGACAGGAGTTTATCAGCCC. Amino acids: CASSLGTGVYQP. Given in full, the CDR3 is CASSLGTGVYQPQHF.

In the case of this clone: Coverage ceases 3 residues before the CDR3 finishes, and the germline J gene fills in the end. The genes are TRBV7-2 and TRBJ1-5; TRBD1 matches at 9 bases. The CDR3 consists of 14 residues. V shed 5 bases and J 7 bases; nucleotides not matched to a gene: 6. In germline, CDR1 is SGHTA, CDR2 FQGNSA. Incomplete CDR3 DNA: TGTGCCAGCAGCCGGGACAGGGATGGACAGCCC. Its protein product is CASSRDRDGQP. The full CDR3 protein reads CASSRDRDGQPQHF.

CDR3 sequence: CASSKFGTSGTSSYEQYF. Partial CDR3 DNA: TGCGCCAGCAGTAAGTTTGGGACTAGCGGAACCAGCTCCTACGAG. The chain joins TRBV4-1 to TRBJ2-7; 11 bases line up with TRBD2. The read ends 3 residues shy of where the CDR3 ends; the end is completed using the germline J gene. The length of the CDR3 is 18 residues. Germline assignment: CDR1 MGHRA and CDR2 YSYEKL. The J segment lost 0 bases and the V segment lost 6 bases, leaving 13 bases of the junction unmatched.

Notes on this clone: The CDR3 goes on 3 residues after the read ends, and that part is filled in from the germline J gene. V and J are TRBV2 and TRBJ2-1; 8 positions agree with TRBD1. This CDR3 has 16 residues. Trimming removed 7 bases from V and 1 base from J; junction bases left unmatched: 9. The germline V gene encodes CDR1 SNHLY and CDR2 FYNNEI. This CDR3 is CASTQPYRGSYNEQFF. The sequenced CDR3 bases are TGTGCCAGCACCCAGCCTTACAGGGGGTCCTACAATGAG.

Of note for this clone: The CDR3 end is not reached by the read, which stops 3 residues before it; the germline J gene fills it in. The chain recombines TRBV6-1 with TRBJ2-7; 8 bases are shared with TRBD1. Trimming removed 4 bases from V and 3 bases from J; junction bases left unmatched: 5. The V gene's germline CDR1 is MNHNS and CDR2 SASEGT. CDR3 length equals 14 residues. The CDR3 protein is CASSGPTGDYEQYF. The sequenced CDR3 bases are TGTGCCAGCAGTGGTCCGACAGGGGACTACGAG.

Note on this clone: From the germline J gene comes the end of the CDR3, since the read stops 3 residues before it. The chain couples TRBV18 to TRBJ2-7; D is unclear. The ends were cut back, 0 bases at V and 2 bases at J, with 8 bases in the middle. The CDR3 is made up of 14 amino acids. Germline V gene data show CDR1 as KGHSH and CDR2 as LQKENI. The CDR3 reads CASSPPGYPYEQYF. The sequenced CDR3 bases are TGTGCCAGCTCACCACCAGGGTATCCCTACGAG.

For this clone: The read gets to within 3 residues of the CDR3 end, and the germline J gene fills in the rest. The chain joins TRBV20-1 to TRBJ1-2; the match to TRBD1 covers 7 bases. The CDR3 contains 13 residues. CDR1 is DFQATT, CDR2 SNEGSKA, per germline (reference sequence). J was trimmed by 4 bases and V by 5 bases; bases with no gene match: 7. The part of the CDR3 DNA that was read is TGCAGTGCTCCAAGACAGGGTAGCTATGGC. Translated: CSAPRQGSYG. The complete CDR3 reads CSAPRQGSYGYTF.

As regards this clone: Coverage ceases 3 residues before the CDR3 finishes, and the germline J gene fills in the end. The chain joins TRBV5-1 to TRBJ2-7, with 7 bases fitting TRBD1. The germline gives CDR1 SGHRS, CDR2 YFSETQ. The CDR3 spans 14 residues. V lost 5 bases to trimming and J lost 2 bases; unmatched junction nucleotides: 7. The CDR3 DNA, read in part, is TGCGCCAGCAGACCCGGGACAGAGACCTACGAG. This translates into CASRPGTETYE. In full, the CDR3 reads CASRPGTETYEQYF.

Worth noting for this clone: The read stops 3 residues short of the end of the CDR3; the missing end is completed from the germline J gene. The chain has TRBV7-6 and TRBJ2-1; D is unresolved. With 1 base removed from V and 5 bases from J, the gap between germline ends came to 6 bases. The CDR3 loop spans 13 amino acids. Germline CDR1 and CDR2: SGHVS and FNYEAQ. The covered CDR3 bases are TGTGCCAGCAGCTTAGGTCGTAACAATGAG. Encoded protein: CASSLGRNNE. In full, the CDR3 reads CASSLGRNNEQFF.

To note about this clone: The read halts 3 residues ahead of the CDR3 end, with the missing end drawn from the germline J gene. V usage is TRBV5-6 and J usage is TRBJ2-4; D unclear. CDR3 length: 15 amino acids. CDR1 SGHDT and CDR2 YYEEEE come from the germline V gene. Incomplete CDR3 DNA: TGTGCCAGCAGCTTGGTTGGTACTGAATGGTATGGT. It codes for CASSLVGTEWYG. The whole CDR3 protein reads CASSLVGTEWYGQYF. Using reference TRBV5-6 and TRBJ2-4 for the parts outside the CDR3, the full variable domain is DAGVTQSPTHLIKTRGQQVTLRCSPKSGHDTVSWYQQALGQGPQFIFQYYEEEERQRGNFPDRFSGHQFPNYSSELNVNALLLGDSALYLCASSLVGTEWYGQYFGAGTRLSVL.

To note about this clone: The read falls 3 residues short of the CDR3 end, and the missing part is taken from the germline J gene. The genes are TRBV6-2 or TRBV6-3 and TRBJ2-7; 8 bases match TRBD1. The CDR3 contains 17 residues. Germline V gene lookup returns CDR1 MNHEY and CDR2 SVGEGT. J lost 3 bases, V lost 5 bases, and 15 bases had no gene match. This CDR3 reads CASSRTGFVVERYEQYF. CDR3 DNA, as far as it was read: TGTGCCAGCAGTAGGACAGGGTTCGTGGTCGAACGCTACGAG.

Details on this clone: Read sequence stops 3 residues before the CDR3 end, and the germline J gene provides the missing end. The rearrangement joins TRBV2 to TRBJ2-1, with D perhaps TRBD2 (6 bases). The CDR3 loop spans 14 amino acids. V lost 7 bases and J lost 0, with 10 bases in between. Germline CDR1 and CDR2: SNHLY and FYNNEI. The CDR3 DNA, read in part, is TGTGCCAGCATAGCGGCGAGCTCCTACAATGAG. This sequence encodes CASIAASSYNE. The complete CDR3 reads CASIAASSYNEQFF.

With respect to this clone: The CDR3 end lies 3 residues beyond the end of the read and is filled in from the germline J gene. The rearrangement uses TRBV7-2 and TRBJ2-3; TRBD2 matches 7 bases. Germline trimming cut 8 bases from V and 2 bases from J; bases unmatched to any gene: 10. Looked up from germline, CDR1 is SGHTA and CDR2 is FQGNSA. The CDR3 runs to 15 residues. The covered CDR3 bases are TGTGCCAGCGGCCCCGGACTAGGGACCACAGATACG. This encodes CASGPGLGTTDT. The CDR3 as a whole reads CASGPGLGTTDTQYF.

With respect to this clone: The missing CDR3 end, 3 residues past where the read stops, is filled in from the germline J gene. The genes are TRBV5-1 and TRBJ2-1, with 10 bases aligning to TRBD2. Trimming cost V 2 bases and J 6 bases; bases outside gene matches: 8. The germline V gene has CDR1 SGHRS and CDR2 YFSETQ. The CDR3 covers 16 residues. The covered CDR3 bases are TGCGCCAGCAGCTTTAACCTAGCGGGAGTGCCCAATGAG. Residues: CASSFNLAGVPNE. The CDR3 as a whole reads CASSFNLAGVPNEQFF.

Concerning this clone itself: The sequence runs out 3 residues before the end of the CDR3; the remainder is reconstructed from the germline J gene. This rearrangement joins TRBV14 to TRBJ1-1; D unresolved. Germline V gives CDR1 SGHDN, CDR2 FVKESK. Between the trimmed V and J ends, which lost 1 base and 0 bases, there was a span of 12 bases. The CDR3 extends over 16 amino acids. The CDR3 loop is CASSQGRVAVNTEAFF. The DNA read from the CDR3 is TGTGCCAGCAGCCAAGGTCGAGTCGCAGTGAACACTGAA.